These 27 T cell receptor beta chains were all obtained from the same sample, sequenced in a study of somatic mutations in cytotoxic T cells in rheumatoid arthritis. Sequencing was performed with immunoSEQ multiplex PCR; in TCRdb, only in-frame clones are kept and a portion is missing. The sample holds approximately 25,000 clones, 70% to 85% seen once. Sequencing was carried out using CD8+ T cells sorted from blood. These receptors came from a woman aged 18-29 years in good health.

This clone has just one count. V usage is TRBV5-1 and J usage is TRBJ1-5; D unclear. The CDR3 spans 15 residues. The germline V and J ends were trimmed by 0 bases and 0 bases, with 7 bases remaining between them. The germline gives CDR1 SGHRS, CDR2 YFSETQ. CDR3 DNA sequence: TGCGCCAGCAGCTTGGAAGGGAATAGCAATCAGCCCCAGCATTTT. Amino acid sequence: CASSLEGNSNQPQHF. Variable domain in full (rest from reference TRBV5-1 and TRBJ1-5): KAGVTQTPRYLIKTRGQQVTLSCSPISGHRSVSWYQQTPGQGLQFLFEYFSETQRNKGNFPGRFSGRQFSNSRSEMNVSTLELGDSALYLCASSLEGNSNQPQHFGDGTRLSIL.

V is TRBV27 and J is TRBJ2-1; no firm D call. The CDR3 totals 12 residues. The ends were cut back, 2 bases at V and 7 bases at J, with 6 bases in the middle. Germline V gene lookup returns CDR1 MNHEY and CDR2 SMNVEV (reference sequence). CDR3 DNA sequence: TGTGCCAGCAGTTTAACCAGGAATGAGCAGTTCTTC. Encoded protein: CASSLTRNEQFF.

CDR3 sequence reads: CASRPRGSNEKLFF. CDR3 in DNA: TGTGCCAGCAGGCCGCGGGGGTCTAATGAAAAACTGTTTTTT. The gene calls are TRBV7-9 and TRBJ1-4; D might be TRBD1 (5 bases). Germline CDR1 and CDR2: SEHNR and FQNEAQ (reference sequence). V lost 6 bases and J lost 3, with 11 bases in between. The CDR3 is 14 amino acids.

This chain links TRBV7-3 with TRBJ1-2, with 8 nucleotides matching TRBD1. V gave up 4 bases and J gave up 7 bases; unmatched junction bases: 11. The germline V gene has CDR1 SGHTA and CDR2 FQGTGA. The CDR3 has 15 amino acids. Written as DNA, the CDR3 is TGTGCCAGCAGCTCACAGGGGGGTGGGTATACTGGCTACACCTTC. Translated: CASSSQGGGYTGYTF.

The CDR3 loop is CAISGLAGTPHEQFF. The CDR3 nucleotides are TGTGCCATCAGTGGTCTAGCGGGGACCCCTCATGAGCAGTTCTTC. The rearrangement uses TRBV10-3 and TRBJ2-1, with 9 bases that match TRBD2. The germline gives CDR1 ENHRY, CDR2 SYGVKD. V trimming: 4 bases; J trimming: 8 bases; junction bases outside the gene matches: 9. This CDR3 is built from 15 residues.

The chain links TRBV27 to TRBJ2-1; 10 bases are a match to TRBD2. The CDR3 is 13 residues long. Trimming cost V 6 bases and J 5 bases; bases outside gene matches: 1. The V gene's germline CDR1 is MNHEY and CDR2 SMNVEV (reference sequence). DNA of the CDR3: TGTGCCAGCAGAGGACTAGCGGACAATGAGCAGTTCTTC. This translates into CASRGLADNEQFF.

CDR3 nucleotides: TGTGCCAGCAGCTTGAACTTGGGCCTCACCGCCGGTCAGCCCCAGCATTTT. Its translation is CASSLNLGLTAGQPQHF. The chain links TRBV5-8 to TRBJ1-5; D remains ambiguous. Germline CDR1 is SGHTS and CDR2 is YDEGEE. Trimming pared 1 base from V and 6 bases from J, leaving 20 bases between. CDR3 length: 17 residues.

Note on this clone: Other DNA sequences from this sample encode an identical CDR3 as well. The V and J genes are TRBV7-6 and TRBJ2-3; 12 bases fit TRBD2. Unmatched junction bases numbered 0, after V lost 2 bases and J lost 6 bases. CDR1 is SGHVS, CDR2 FNYEAQ, per germline. The CDR3 spans 14 residues. Here the CDR3 reads CASSLTSGRDTQYF. Written as DNA, the CDR3 is TGTGCCAGCAGCTTAACTAGCGGGAGGGATACGCAGTATTTT. The variable domain in full, completed from reference TRBV7-6 and TRBJ2-3, reads GAGVSQSPRYKVTKRGQDVALRCDPISGHVSLYWYRQALGQGPEFLTYFNYEAQQDKSGLPNDRFSAERPEGSISTLTIQRTEQRDSAMYRCASSLTSGRDTQYFGPGTRLTVL.

A few counts support this clone. This sequence joins TRBV7-8 and TRBJ2-1, with TRBD1 identical over 7 bases. V lost 5 bases to trimming and J lost 6 bases; unmatched junction nucleotides: 10. Germline-derived CDR1 and CDR2 are SGHVS and FQNEAQ. This CDR3 has 15 residues. CDR3 amino acids: CASSPRQGPSNEQFF. CDR3 sequence (DNA): TGTGCCAGCAGCCCCCGACAGGGACCCAGCAATGAGCAGTTCTTC.

This chain uses TRBV6-6 with TRBJ2-5; D gene uncertain. Trimming stripped 7 bases from V and 5 bases from J, with 14 bases between. Germline values: CDR1 MNHNY, CDR2 SVGAGI (reference sequence). This CDR3 is 13 amino acids long. CDR3 amino acids: CASNNITSETQYF. CDR3 in DNA: TGTGCCAGCAATAACATCACCTCGGAGACCCAGTACTTC.

This chain links TRBV7-6 with TRBJ1-2; tentatively, D is TRBD1 (5 bases). The CDR3 sequence is 15 residues long. Trimming took off 1 base at V and 8 bases at J, with 17 bases between the two ends. Germline CDR1 and CDR2: SGHVS and FNYEAQ. The CDR3 reads CASSLEGRIFGGYTF. The CDR3 DNA reads as TGTGCCAGCAGCTTAGAGGGGAGGATTTTCGGGGGCTACACCTTC.

The chain has TRBV7-9 and TRBJ1-1, with unresolved D. Trimming left V 1 base short and J 2 bases short, with 5 bases between. This CDR3 is 13 amino acids long. Germline V gene lookup returns CDR1 SEHNR and CDR2 FQNEAQ (reference sequence). Here the CDR3 reads CASSLGSNTEAFF. The CDR3 DNA follows: TGTGCCAGCAGCTTAGGGAGTAACACTGAAGCTTTCTTT.

This clone was seen once. The chain uses TRBV7-9 and TRBJ2-1; weak D call: TRBD1 (6 bases). V lost 3 bases and J lost 2, with 14 bases in between. CDR1 and CDR2 from the germline V gene are SEHNR and FQNEAQ (reference sequence). CDR3 length: 16 amino acids. This CDR3 reads CASSFVDSQAYNEQFF. CDR3 nucleotides: TGTGCCAGCAGCTTCGTGGACAGCCAAGCCTACAATGAGCAGTTCTTC.

This sequence joins TRBV9 and TRBJ1-1; 8 nucleotides agree with TRBD1. Trimming cost V 0 bases and J 5 bases; bases outside gene matches: 6. There are 15 residues in the CDR3. Germline values: CDR1 SGDLS, CDR2 YYNGEE. The CDR3 sequence: CASSVEGDRTTEAFF. The CDR3 nucleotides are TGTGCCAGCAGCGTAGAGGGGGACAGGACGACTGAAGCTTTCTTT.

This chain links TRBV27 with TRBJ1-5; maybe TRBD1 (5 bases). Trimming pared 5 bases from V and 2 bases from J, leaving 10 bases between. The CDR3 is made up of 14 amino acids. The germline V gene has CDR1 MNHEY and CDR2 SMNVEV (reference sequence). CDR3 amino acids: CASSLQGGNQPQHF. CDR3 in DNA: TGTGCCAGCAGTCTGCAGGGTGGCAATCAGCCCCAGCATTTT.

This clone was recorded only once. The chain has TRBV6-5 and TRBJ2-7; D could derive from TRBD1 or TRBD2 (5 bases each). V shed 4 bases and J shed 0 bases, with 13 bases lying between them. Germline V gene sequence: CDR1 MNHEY, CDR2 SVGAGI. The CDR3 runs 15 residues. CDR3 sequence (DNA): TGTGCCAGCAGTTCCCTGGGGGAACGCTCCTACGAGCAGTACTTC. Protein sequence: CASSSLGERSYEQYF.

The chain is built from TRBV4-1 and TRBJ1-1; no firm D call. This CDR3 is built from 14 residues. The ends were cut back, 4 bases at V and 0 bases at J, with 9 bases in the middle. CDR1 MGHRA and CDR2 YSYEKL come from the germline V gene. CDR3 DNA: TGCGCCAGCAGCCCCGGGCGATTGAACACTGAAGCTTTCTTT. Protein product: CASSPGRLNTEAFF.

V is TRBV9 and J is TRBJ2-3; maybe TRBD2 (7 bases). Trimming pared 3 bases from V and 0 bases from J, leaving 14 bases between. CDR1 SGDLS and CDR2 YYNGEE come from the germline V gene. The CDR3 spans 16 residues. The DNA of the CDR3 is TGTGCCAGCAGCGCCCCGGGGGGCCTAAGCACAGATACGCAGTATTTT. This codes for CASSAPGGLSTDTQYF.

A single count supports this clone. J is TRBJ2-5 and V is TRBV7-9; D not resolved. The germline V gene has CDR1 SEHNR and CDR2 FQNEAQ (reference sequence). V lost 5 bases, J lost 4 bases, and 23 bases lay in between. The CDR3 has 17 amino acids. CDR3 sequence reads: CASSPTRASQKRETQYF. The CDR3 nucleotides are TGTGCCAGCAGCCCAACCCGGGCCTCTCAAAAGCGAGAGACCCAGTACTTC.

The rearrangement links TRBV28 to TRBJ1-3; D is perhaps TRBD1 (6 bases). Trimming took 7 bases from V and 0 from J, leaving 13 bases between them. This CDR3 region has 15 residues. CDR1 is MDHEN, CDR2 SYDVKM, per germline. The CDR3 coding sequence is TGTGCCAGCACTCCCCAGGGGTTCTCTGGAAACACCATATATTTT. As protein: CASTPQGFSGNTIYF.

This clone was counted a few times. The chain recombines TRBV21-1 with TRBJ1-1; whether TRBD1, the table's D call, matches the DNA was not checked. TRBV21-1 is given as a pseudogene. This CDR3 is built from 16 residues. CDR3 DNA: TGTGCCAGCAGCAAAAGGGACAGGGTTTGGAACACTGAAGCTTTCTTT. Encoded protein: CASSKRDRVWNTEAFF.

This sequence joins TRBV5-6 and TRBJ2-5; D not certain. The V end was cut by 4 bases, the J end by 4 bases, with 17 bases between. The germline CDR1 and CDR2 sequences are SGHDT and YYEEEE. CDR3 length: 15 amino acids. Here the CDR3 reads CASSPKTGVRETQYF. DNA for the CDR3: TGTGCCAGCAGCCCCAAGACTGGGGTCCGAGAGACCCAGTACTTC.

The genes are TRBV30 and TRBJ1-2; D is unclear. The CDR3 runs 11 residues. The V end was cut by 4 bases, the J end by 8 bases, with 11 bases between. Germline lookup yields CDR1 GTSNPN and CDR2 SVGIG (reference sequence). The CDR3 here is CAWIKGWGYTF. The CDR3 region has the DNA TGTGCCTGGATAAAGGGATGGGGCTACACCTTC.

The gene calls are TRBV5-1 and TRBJ2-7, with D possibly being TRBD2 (5 bases). The length of the CDR3 is 13 residues. Per the germline V gene, CDR1 is SGHRS and CDR2 is YFSETQ. V lost 4 bases to trimming and J lost 2 bases, with 10 bases between them. CDR3 bases: TGCGCCAGCAGCCCCGAGGGCGCCTACGAGCAGTACTTC. Its translation is CASSPEGAYEQYF.

The CDR3 sequence is CAIRHRGNTEAFF. Written as DNA, the CDR3 is TGTGCCATAAGACATAGGGGGAACACTGAAGCTTTCTTT. The chain has TRBV11-2 and TRBJ1-1, with a possible D match to TRBD1 (5 bases). Germline CDR1 is SGHAT and CDR2 is FQNNGV. The CDR3 contains 13 residues. Trimming took 10 bases from V and 1 from J, leaving 13 bases between them.

The chain combines TRBV11-2 with TRBJ2-7; 7 bases agree with TRBD2. Germline V gene data show CDR1 as SGHAT and CDR2 as FQNNGV. The J segment lost 2 bases and the V segment lost 1 base, leaving 5 bases of the junction unmatched. This CDR3 spans 15 amino acids. DNA for the CDR3: TGTGCCAGCAGCTTAGGTGCTAGCGGAGCCTACGAGCAGTACTTC. It specifies CASSLGASGAYEQYF.

This sequence joins TRBV6-5 and TRBJ1-1, with TRBD1 matching over 8 bases. The CDR3 has 14 amino acids. The germline CDR1 and CDR2 sequences are MNHEY and SVGAGI. The junction had 6 bases not matched to a gene; V was cut back by 5 bases and J by 4 bases. The CDR3 here is CASSGDRYLTEAFF. The CDR3 nucleotides read TGTGCCAGCAGTGGGGACAGGTACCTCACTGAAGCTTTCTTT.